This T cell receptor (beta chain) was documented in a study of OX40 agonist ivuxolimab in advanced cancers. Overall study context: Prior anti-PD-1, anti-PD-L1 or anti-CTLA-4 therapy was allowed; approximately 40% had some.

The ends lost 5 bases at V and 2 bases at J; junction bases unmatched: 2. The germline V gene encodes CDR1 SNHLY and CDR2 FYNNEI. The CDR3 totals 15 residues. Sequencing was performed with immunoSEQ multiplex PCR; in TCRdb, only in-frame clones are kept and a portion is missing. The data show some 78,000 clones, with 85% to 90% seen just once and 0.47% held by the top ten. The TCR comes from an adult with an advanced solid tumor such as melanoma, head and neck, liver or kidney cancer. V is TRBV2 and J is TRBJ2-2, with 10 nucleotides matching TRBD1. The sequences come from CD4+ or CD8+ T cells sorted from blood, collected in a trial of the OX40 agonist ivuxolimab. The CDR3 nucleotides read TGTGCCAGCAGTTGGGACAGGGGAAACACCGGGGAGCTGTTTTTT. Translated, it gives CASSWDRGNTGELFF.